A single sample is the source of the 23 T cell receptor beta chains below, sequenced in a study of T-cell reconstitution after alpha-beta-depleted transplantation in children. This sample's TCRbeta library carried unique molecular identifier barcodes. Each CDR3 protein gets one entry after TCRdb re-called the PCR reads with MiXCR. The sample shows hundreds of thousands of distinct CDR3 sequences, 18% of them seen only once. The material was PBMCs from the stem cell graft donor, obtained from the stem cell graft. The receptors stem from a human donor who donated a stem cell graft to a child with acute lymphoblastic leukemia.

There are many counts of this clonotype. The chain couples TRBV5-6 to TRBJ1-1; perhaps TRBD1 as D (5 bases). Trimming cost V 0 bases and J 4 bases, with 13 bases left between them. Germline assignment: CDR1 SGHDT and CDR2 YYEEEE. This CDR3 spans 15 amino acids. The CDR3 spells CASSLAAGWGTEAFF. The CDR3 DNA reads TGTGCCAGCAGCTTGGCCGCAGGGTGGGGCACTGAAGCTTTCTTT.

The gene calls are TRBV11-2 and TRBJ2-3, with 7 bases identical to TRBD2. The CDR3 has 14 residues. V shed 4 bases and J 4 bases; nucleotides not matched to a gene: 5. Germline CDR1 SGHAT, CDR2 FQNNGV. The CDR3 loop is CASSSSGISDTQYF. The CDR3, as DNA: TGTGCCAGCAGCTCCAGCGGGATTTCAGATACGCAGTATTTT.

This chain joins TRBV9 and TRBJ2-2; D unresolved. V lost 10 bases, J lost 0 bases, and 22 bases lay in between. The CDR3 loop spans 17 amino acids. Germline V lookup: CDR1 SGDLS, CDR2 YYNGEE. The CDR3 DNA sequence: TGTGCCTCCAGCCAAGACACGACAACTCCGAACACCGGGGAGCTGTTTTTT. The encoded protein is CASSQDTTTPNTGELFF.

This clonotype was seen more than once but under ten times. The chain uses TRBV12-3 or TRBV12-4 and TRBJ1-2; D not resolved. The V end was cut by 6 bases, the J end by 4 bases, with 12 bases between. This CDR3 spans 13 amino acids. The CDR3 region has the DNA TGTGCCAGCAGCCCCACCACAGCCTATGGCTACACCTTC. It encodes CASSPTTAYGYTF.

This clonotype has just one count. The V call is TRBV12-3 or TRBV12-4, the J call TRBJ2-1; D is possibly TRBD2 (6 bases). CDR3 size: 13 residues. Trimming took off 6 bases at V and 9 bases at J, with 15 bases between the two ends. The CDR3 nucleotides read TGTGCCAGCAGGCGGGCTAGCGTGGGTGAGCAGTTCTTC. Translated, it gives CASRRASVGEQFF.

This clonotype has at least ten counts. The chain employs TRBV20-1 and TRBJ2-7; tentative D call: TRBD1 (6 bases). Trimming stripped 6 bases from V and 7 bases from J, with 13 bases between. CDR1 and CDR2 from the germline V gene are DFQATT and SNEGSKA (reference sequence). This CDR3 has 11 residues. The CDR3 bases are TGCAGTGCGAACAGGGAAGCAGAGCAGTACTTC. Encoded protein: CSANREAEQYF.

The chain joins TRBV12-3 or TRBV12-4 to TRBJ1-1; 11 bases fit TRBD1. V lost 4 bases to trimming and J lost 6 bases; unmatched junction nucleotides: 7. This CDR3 is built from 15 residues. CDR3 amino acids: CASSSTEDRGPEAFF. CDR3 coding DNA: TGTGCCAGCAGTTCAACCGAGGACAGGGGGCCTGAAGCTTTCTTT.

This clonotype was counted a few times. J is TRBJ1-1 and V is TRBV6-5, with D hard to call. The CDR3 loop spans 12 amino acids. V lost 2 bases, J lost 4 bases, and 5 bases lay in between. In germline, CDR1 is MNHEY, CDR2 SVGAGI. The CDR3 DNA follows: TGTGCCAGCAGTTACGGTAGCACTGAAGCTTTCTTT. Protein: CASSYGSTEAFF.

The chain recombines TRBV29-1 with TRBJ2-7, with unresolved D. The CDR3 loop spans 14 amino acids. Germline CDR1 SQVTM, CDR2 ANQGSEA. The CDR3 region is CSGPDPTHYYEQYF. DNA for the CDR3: TGCAGTGGACCAGATCCCACACATTACTACGAGCAGTACTTC.

This clonotype was observed a handful of times. The chain joins TRBV27 to TRBJ1-3; TRBD1 matches at 7 bases. The germline V gene has CDR1 MNHEY and CDR2 SMNVEV (reference sequence). V was pared by 8 bases and J by 4 bases, with 11 bases of the junction left unmatched. The CDR3 totals 15 residues. CDR3 amino acids: CASANRGEGGNTIYF. CDR3 coding DNA: TGTGCCAGCGCGAACAGGGGAGAGGGCGGAAACACCATATATTTT.

This clonotype was counted between two and nine times. The rearrangement links TRBV6-2 or TRBV6-3 to TRBJ2-1; 8 bases fit TRBD2. Germline V gene data show CDR1 as MNHEY and CDR2 as SVGEGT. J gave up 5 bases and V 6 bases, and 9 bases lay outside the gene matches. This CDR3 is 15 amino acids long. CDR3 residues: CASRGREVNNNEQFF. The CDR3 DNA reads TGTGCCAGCAGGGGGCGGGAGGTAAACAACAATGAGCAGTTCTTC.

A few counts support this clonotype. The chain employs TRBV5-1 and TRBJ2-7, with D unclear. The V end was cut by 0 bases, the J end by 1 base, with 8 bases between. The CDR3 is made up of 14 amino acids. Germline loops: CDR1 SGHRS, CDR2 YFSETQ. The CDR3 spells CASSLALLSYEQYF. Here the CDR3 DNA reads TGCGCCAGCAGCTTGGCCCTACTGTCCTACGAGCAGTACTTC.

This clonotype was found a few times. The chain employs TRBV7-9 and TRBJ2-7; 10 nucleotides agree with TRBD2. The CDR3 sequence is 15 residues long. Looked up from germline, CDR1 is SEHNR and CDR2 is FQNEAQ (reference sequence). V was clipped by 5 bases and J by 2 bases; unmatched bases: 6. Written as DNA, the CDR3 is TGTGCCAGCAGCCCTGGACTAGCGGATACCTACGAGCAGTACTTC. Translated, it gives CASSPGLADTYEQYF.

The sample holds a few counts of this clonotype. The chain links TRBV4-1 to TRBJ2-7; either TRBD1 or TRBD2 may fit D (5 bases each). The CDR3 is 17 residues long. Trimming removed 1 base at V and 0 bases at J, with 16 bases between. Germline V gene lookup returns CDR1 MGHRA and CDR2 YSYEKL. For the CDR3, the DNA is TGCGCCAGCAGCCAAGGGGGTTCCGGGGCAGACTCCTACGAGCAGTACTTC. Residues: CASSQGGSGADSYEQYF.

This rearrangement joins TRBV29-1 to TRBJ2-3; D is unclear. This CDR3 spans 11 amino acids. Trimming removed 3 bases at V and 8 bases at J, with 9 bases between. Germline V gene data show CDR1 as SQVTM and CDR2 as ANQGSEA. This chain's CDR3 is CSVDNPSTQYF. CDR3 sequence (DNA): TGCAGCGTTGACAATCCTAGTACGCAGTATTTT.

The genes are TRBV11-2 and TRBJ2-2, with TRBD2 identical over 14 bases. Germline lookup yields CDR1 SGHAT and CDR2 FQNNGV. The CDR3 has 17 residues. Trimming at V came to 0 bases and at J to 6 bases, leaving 3 bases not matched to a gene. As DNA, the CDR3 is TGTGCCAGCAGCTTAGATCGGGGACTAGCGGGAGCCGGGGAGCTGTTTTTT. Amino acids: CASSLDRGLAGAGELFF.

In its sample, this clonotype was seen a few times. The chain couples TRBV6-1 to TRBJ2-6; possibly TRBD2 for D (5 bases). This CDR3 contains 15 residues. The germline V gene encodes CDR1 MNHNS and CDR2 SASEGT. V dropped 7 bases and J dropped 0 bases, with 10 bases sitting between them. The CDR3: CASMGRGSGANVLTF. The DNA for the CDR3 is TGTGCCAGCATGGGGAGAGGCTCTGGGGCCAACGTCCTGACTTTC.

This clonotype was detected only a few times. The chain is built from TRBV14 and TRBJ2-5; 10 bases map to TRBD1. Losses at the gene ends were 2 bases for V and 5 bases for J; bases not matched to a gene: 5. CDR3 size: 15 residues. Looked up from germline, CDR1 is SGHDN and CDR2 is FVKESK. CDR3 loop: CASSQLTGGRETQYF. In DNA, the CDR3 is TGTGCCAGCAGCCAATTGACAGGGGGCCGGGAGACCCAGTACTTC. Complete variable domain (other parts from reference TRBV14 and TRBJ2-5): EAGVTQFPSHSVIEKGQTVTLRCDPISGHDNLYWYRRVMGKEIKFLLHFVKESKQDESGMPNNRFLAERTGGTYSTLKVQPAELEDSGVYFCASSQLTGGRETQYFGPGTRLLVL.

This clonotype was observed a few times. The chain combines TRBV7-2 with TRBJ1-3, with no clear D. The germline V and J ends were trimmed by 2 bases and 2 bases, with 13 bases remaining between them. The CDR3 consists of 16 residues. In germline, CDR1 is SGHTA, CDR2 FQGNSA. CDR3 nucleotide sequence: TGTGCCAGCAGCTTACTAGGTCGAAAGACTGGAAACACCATATATTTT. Encoded protein: CASSLLGRKTGNTIYF.

The chain carries TRBV7-2 and TRBJ1-2, with D uncertain. With 3 bases removed from V and 5 bases from J, the gap between germline ends came to 19 bases. The CDR3 spans 16 residues. Germline CDR1 is SGHTA and CDR2 is FQGNSA. The CDR3: CASSFLSGWQEYGYTF. CDR3 coding DNA: TGTGCCAGCAGCTTCCTATCGGGGTGGCAGGAGTATGGCTACACCTTC.

This clonotype was counted between two and nine times. This chain joins TRBV6-1 and TRBJ2-2; TRBD2 matches 7 bases. Trimming at V came to 3 bases and at J to 1 base, leaving 2 bases not matched to a gene. This CDR3 region has 15 residues. CDR1 is MNHNS and CDR2 is SASEGT in the germline V gene. CDR3 amino acids: CASSERGRNTGELFF. Here the CDR3 DNA reads TGTGCCAGCAGTGAGCGGGGGAGGAACACCGGGGAGCTGTTTTTT.

The chain is built from TRBV6-4 and TRBJ2-1, with 12 nucleotides matching TRBD2. Trimming removed 0 bases from V and 3 bases from J; junction bases left unmatched: 0. The CDR3 covers 16 residues. Germline V gene data show CDR1 as MRHNA and CDR2 as SNTAGT. CDR3 nucleotides: TGTGCCAGCAGTGACTCGACTAGCGGGAGCTACAATGAGCAGTTCTTC. This translates into CASSDSTSGSYNEQFF.

The rearrangement joins TRBV27 to TRBJ2-4; 8 nucleotides match TRBD1. The germline V gene has CDR1 MNHEY and CDR2 SMNVEV (reference sequence). After removal of 6 bases from V and 1 base from J, the junction contained 2 bases not matched to a gene. The CDR3 is 14 residues long. The CDR3 loop reads CASRDRVAKNIQYF. The CDR3 coding sequence is TGTGCCAGCAGGGACAGGGTTGCCAAAAACATTCAGTACTTC.